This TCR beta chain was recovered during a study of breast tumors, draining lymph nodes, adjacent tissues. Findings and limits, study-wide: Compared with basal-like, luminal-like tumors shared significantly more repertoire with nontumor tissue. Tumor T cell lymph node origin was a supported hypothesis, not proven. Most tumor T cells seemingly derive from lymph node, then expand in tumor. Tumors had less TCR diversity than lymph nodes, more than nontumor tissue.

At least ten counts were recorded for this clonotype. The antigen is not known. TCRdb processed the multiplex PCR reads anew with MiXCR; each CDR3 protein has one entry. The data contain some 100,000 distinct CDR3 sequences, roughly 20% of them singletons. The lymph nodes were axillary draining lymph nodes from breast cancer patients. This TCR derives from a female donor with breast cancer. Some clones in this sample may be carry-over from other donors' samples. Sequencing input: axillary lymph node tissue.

For the CDR3, the DNA is TGTGCCAGCAGCTTGGGCTCCGGGACTACCGCCTACGAGCAGTACTTC. It codes for CASSLGSGTTAYEQYF. V gene TRBV5-4 combines with J gene TRBJ2-7, with TRBD2 identical over 7 bases. Losses at the gene ends were 0 bases for V and 2 bases for J; bases not matched to a gene: 8. This CDR3 is built from 16 residues. From germline, CDR1 is SGHNT and CDR2 YYREEE (reference sequence).